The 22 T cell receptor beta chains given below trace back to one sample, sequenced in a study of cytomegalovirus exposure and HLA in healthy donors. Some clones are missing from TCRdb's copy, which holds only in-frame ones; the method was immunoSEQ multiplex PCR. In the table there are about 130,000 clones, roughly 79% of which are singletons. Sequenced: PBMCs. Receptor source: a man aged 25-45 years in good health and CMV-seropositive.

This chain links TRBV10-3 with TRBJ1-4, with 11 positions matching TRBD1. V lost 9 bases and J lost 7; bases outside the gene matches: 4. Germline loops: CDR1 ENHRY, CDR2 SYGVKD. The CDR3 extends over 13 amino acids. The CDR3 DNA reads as TGTGCCATTAGCGGGACAGGGGGTGAAAAACTGTTTTTT. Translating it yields CAISGTGGEKLFF.

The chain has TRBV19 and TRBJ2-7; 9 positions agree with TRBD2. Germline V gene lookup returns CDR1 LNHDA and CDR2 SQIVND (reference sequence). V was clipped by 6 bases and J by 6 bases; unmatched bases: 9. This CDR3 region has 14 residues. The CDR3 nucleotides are TGTGCCAGTAGCCCCGATAGCGGGAGACTCGAGCAGTACTTC. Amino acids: CASSPDSGRLEQYF.

The CDR3 DNA reads as TGTGCCAGCAGCTTAGACACTGGCGGGAGCACAGATACGCAGTATTTT. Protein: CASSLDTGGSTDTQYF. This chain uses TRBV7-9 with TRBJ2-3; D perhaps matches TRBD2 (5 bases). CDR1 SEHNR and CDR2 FQNEAQ come from the germline V gene (reference sequence). The CDR3 is made up of 16 amino acids. With 1 base removed from V and 0 bases from J, the gap between germline ends came to 11 bases.

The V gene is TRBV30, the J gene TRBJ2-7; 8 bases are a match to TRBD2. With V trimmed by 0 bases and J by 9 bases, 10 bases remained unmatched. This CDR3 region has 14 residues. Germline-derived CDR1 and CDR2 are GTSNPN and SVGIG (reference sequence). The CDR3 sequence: CAWSVGLGSHGQYF. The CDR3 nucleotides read TGTGCCTGGAGTGTGGGACTAGGGTCACACGGGCAGTACTTC.

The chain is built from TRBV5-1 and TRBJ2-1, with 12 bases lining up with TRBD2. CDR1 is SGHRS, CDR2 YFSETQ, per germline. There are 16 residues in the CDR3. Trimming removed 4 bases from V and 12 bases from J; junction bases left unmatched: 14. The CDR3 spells CASSPRLAGELIVQFF. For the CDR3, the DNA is TGCGCCAGCAGCCCTAGACTAGCGGGAGAGTTAATTGTGCAGTTCTTC. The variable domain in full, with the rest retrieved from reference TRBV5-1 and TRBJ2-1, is KAGVTQTPRYLIKTRGQQVTLSCSPISGHRSVSWYQQTPGQGLQFLFEYFSETQRNKGNFPGRFSGRQFSNSRSEMNVSTLELGDSALYLCASSPRLAGELIVQFFGPGTRLTVL.

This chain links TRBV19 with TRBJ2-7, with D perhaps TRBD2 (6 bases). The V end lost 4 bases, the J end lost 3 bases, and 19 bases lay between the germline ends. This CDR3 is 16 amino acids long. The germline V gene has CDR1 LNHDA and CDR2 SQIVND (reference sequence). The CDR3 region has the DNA TGTGCCAGTAGTACCACTCGCGGGACCGTAAACTACGAGCAGTACTTC. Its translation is CASSTTRGTVNYEQYF.

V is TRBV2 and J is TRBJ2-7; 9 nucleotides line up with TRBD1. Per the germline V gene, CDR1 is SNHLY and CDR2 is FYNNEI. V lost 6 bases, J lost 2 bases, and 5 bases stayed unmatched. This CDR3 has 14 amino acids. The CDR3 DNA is TGTGCCAGCAGACCGGACAGGGGCCCCTACGAGCAGTACTTC. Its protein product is CASRPDRGPYEQYF. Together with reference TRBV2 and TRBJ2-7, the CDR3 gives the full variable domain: EPEVTQTPSHQVTQMGQEVILRCVPISNHLYFYWYRQILGQKVEFLVSFYNNEISEKSEIFDDQFSVERPDGSNFTLKIRSTKLEDSAMYFCASRPDRGPYEQYFGPGTRLTVT.

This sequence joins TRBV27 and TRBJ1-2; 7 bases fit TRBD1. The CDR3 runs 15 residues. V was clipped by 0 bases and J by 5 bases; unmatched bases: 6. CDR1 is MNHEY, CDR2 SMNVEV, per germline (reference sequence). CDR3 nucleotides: TGTGCCAGCAGTTTATCAGGAGGGGGCGTATATGGCTACACCTTC. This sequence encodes CASSLSGGGVYGYTF.

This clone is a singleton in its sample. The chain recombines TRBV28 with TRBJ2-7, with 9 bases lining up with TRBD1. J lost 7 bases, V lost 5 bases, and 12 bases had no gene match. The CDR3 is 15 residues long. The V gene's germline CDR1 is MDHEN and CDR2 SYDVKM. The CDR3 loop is CASSPPGQGRGEQYF. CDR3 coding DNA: TGTGCCAGCAGTCCCCCCGGACAGGGGCGGGGGGAGCAGTACTTC.

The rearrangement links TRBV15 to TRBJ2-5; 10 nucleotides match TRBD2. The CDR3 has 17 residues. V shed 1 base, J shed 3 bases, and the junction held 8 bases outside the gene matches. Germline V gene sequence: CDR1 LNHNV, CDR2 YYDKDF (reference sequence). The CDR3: CATSRVLGLAEKETQYF. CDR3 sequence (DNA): TGTGCCACCAGCAGAGTCCTCGGACTAGCGGAGAAAGAGACCCAGTACTTC.

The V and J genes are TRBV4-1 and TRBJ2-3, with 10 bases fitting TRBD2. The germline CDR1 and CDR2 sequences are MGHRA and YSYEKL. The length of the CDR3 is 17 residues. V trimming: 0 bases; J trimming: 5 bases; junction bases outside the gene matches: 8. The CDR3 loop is CASSQDPSGSSLDTQYF. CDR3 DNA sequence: TGCGCCAGCAGCCAAGATCCTAGCGGGAGTTCTTTAGATACGCAGTATTTT.

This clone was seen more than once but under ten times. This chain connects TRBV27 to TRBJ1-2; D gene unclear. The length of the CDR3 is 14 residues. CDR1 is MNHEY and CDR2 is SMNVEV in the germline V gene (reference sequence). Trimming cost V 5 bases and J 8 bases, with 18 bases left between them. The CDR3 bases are TGTGCCAGCAGTAGTTCTAGCGGTACGGTAGGCTACACCTTC. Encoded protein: CASSSSSGTVGYTF.

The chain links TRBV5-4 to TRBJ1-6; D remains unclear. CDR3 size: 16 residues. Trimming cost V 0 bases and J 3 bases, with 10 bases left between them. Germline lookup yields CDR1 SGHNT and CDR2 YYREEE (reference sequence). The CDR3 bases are TGTGCCAGCAGCTTGGCAGGTTCGATCTATAATTCACCCCTCCACTTT. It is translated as CASSLAGSIYNSPLHF.

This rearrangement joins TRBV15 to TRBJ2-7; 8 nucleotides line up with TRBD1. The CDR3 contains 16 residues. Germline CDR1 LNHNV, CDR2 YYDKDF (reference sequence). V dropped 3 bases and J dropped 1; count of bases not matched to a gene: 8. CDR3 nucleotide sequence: TGTGCCACCAGCAGCCTACAGGGGGAGACTTCCTACGAGCAGTACTTC. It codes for CATSSLQGETSYEQYF.

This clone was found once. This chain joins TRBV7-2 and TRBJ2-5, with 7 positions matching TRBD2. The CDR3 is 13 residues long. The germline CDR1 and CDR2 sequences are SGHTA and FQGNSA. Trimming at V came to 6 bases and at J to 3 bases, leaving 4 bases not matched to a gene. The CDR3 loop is CASSPGTKETQYF. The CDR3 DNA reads TGTGCCAGCAGTCCCGGGACTAAAGAGACCCAGTACTTC. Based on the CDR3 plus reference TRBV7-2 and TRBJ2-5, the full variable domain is GAGVSQSPSNKVTEKGKDVELRCDPISGHTALYWYRQSLGQGLEFLIYFQGNSAPDKSGLPSDRFSAERTGGSVSTLTIQRTQQEDSAVYLCASSPGTKETQYFGPGTRLLVL.

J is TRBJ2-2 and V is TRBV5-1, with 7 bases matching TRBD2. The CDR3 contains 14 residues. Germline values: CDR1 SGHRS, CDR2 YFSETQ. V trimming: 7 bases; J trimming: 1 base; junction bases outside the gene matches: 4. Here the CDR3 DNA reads TGCGCCAGCCAGGCTAGCGGGAACACCGGGGAGCTGTTTTTT. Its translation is CASQASGNTGELFF.

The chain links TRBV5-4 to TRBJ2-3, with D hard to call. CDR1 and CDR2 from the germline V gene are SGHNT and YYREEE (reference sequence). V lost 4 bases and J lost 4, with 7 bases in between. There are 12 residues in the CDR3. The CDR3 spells CASSQQSDTQYF. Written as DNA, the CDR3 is TGTGCCAGCAGCCAACAGTCAGATACGCAGTATTTT.

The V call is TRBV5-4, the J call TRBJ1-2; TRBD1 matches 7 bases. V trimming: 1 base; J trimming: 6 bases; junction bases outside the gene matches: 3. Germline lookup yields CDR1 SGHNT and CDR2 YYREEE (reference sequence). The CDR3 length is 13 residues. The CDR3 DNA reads TGTGCCAGCAGCTTGAAGGGGGCAGATGGCTACACCTTC. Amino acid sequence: CASSLKGADGYTF.

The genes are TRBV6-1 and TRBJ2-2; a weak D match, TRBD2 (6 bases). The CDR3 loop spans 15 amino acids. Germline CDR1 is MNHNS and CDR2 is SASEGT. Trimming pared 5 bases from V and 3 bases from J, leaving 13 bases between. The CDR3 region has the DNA TGTGCCAGCAGTCTCGGGCTAGCGTACACCGGGGAGCTGTTTTTT. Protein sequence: CASSLGLAYTGELFF.

The CDR3 DNA reads as TGTGCCAGCACCCCGGGTGGGCAGGGATCGCACTATGGCTACACCTTC. Translation: CASTPGGQGSHYGYTF. The rearrangement uses TRBV7-2 and TRBJ1-2; D is possibly TRBD1 (5 bases). Per germline, CDR1 SGHTA and CDR2 FQGNSA. V was cut by 7 bases and J by 3 bases, with 21 bases left in between. The CDR3 extends over 16 amino acids.

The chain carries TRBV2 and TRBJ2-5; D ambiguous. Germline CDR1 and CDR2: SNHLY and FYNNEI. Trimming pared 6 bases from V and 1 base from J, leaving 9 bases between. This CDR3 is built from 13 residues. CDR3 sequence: CASSPPLQETQYF. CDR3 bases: TGTGCCAGCAGCCCCCCCCTCCAAGAGACCCAGTACTTC.

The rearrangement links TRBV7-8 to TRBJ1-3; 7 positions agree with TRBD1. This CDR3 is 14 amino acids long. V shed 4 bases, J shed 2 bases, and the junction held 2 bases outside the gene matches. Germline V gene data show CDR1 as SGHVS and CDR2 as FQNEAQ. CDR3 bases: TGTGCCAGCAGCTACAGGGGTACTGGAAACACCATATATTTT. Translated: CASSYRGTGNTIYF.